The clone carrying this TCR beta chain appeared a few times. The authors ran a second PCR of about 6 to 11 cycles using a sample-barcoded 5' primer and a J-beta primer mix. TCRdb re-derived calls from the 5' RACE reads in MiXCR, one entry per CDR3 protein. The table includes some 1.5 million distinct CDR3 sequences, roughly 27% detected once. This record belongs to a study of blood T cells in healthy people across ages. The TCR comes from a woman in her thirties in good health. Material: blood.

The CDR3 protein is CAWGSRGNQPQHF. As DNA, the CDR3 is TGTGCCTGGGGCTCTCGGGGCAATCAGCCCCAGCATTTT. The chain has TRBV30 and TRBJ1-5; D uncertain. The length of the CDR3 is 13 residues. Between the trimmed V and J ends, which lost 5 bases and 2 bases, there was a span of 10 bases. CDR1 and CDR2 from the germline V gene are GTSNPN and SVGIG (reference sequence).